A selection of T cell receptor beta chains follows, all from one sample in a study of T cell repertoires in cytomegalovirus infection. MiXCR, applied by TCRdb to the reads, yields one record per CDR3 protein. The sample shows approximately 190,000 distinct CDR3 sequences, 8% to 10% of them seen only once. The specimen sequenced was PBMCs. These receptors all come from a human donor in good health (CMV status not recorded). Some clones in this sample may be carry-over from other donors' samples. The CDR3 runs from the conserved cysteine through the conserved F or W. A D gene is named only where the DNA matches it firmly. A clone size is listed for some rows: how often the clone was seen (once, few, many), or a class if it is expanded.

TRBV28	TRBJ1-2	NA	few	CASSLTGANYGYTF	TGTGCCAGCAGTTTGACGGGAGCTAACTATGGCTACACCTTC
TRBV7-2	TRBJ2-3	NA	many	CASSLAGGSPDTQYF	TGTGCCAGCAGCTTAGCGGGAGGTAGCCCAGATACGCAGTATTTT
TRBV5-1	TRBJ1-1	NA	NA	CASSFGAGSNTEAFF	TGCGCCAGCAGCTTCGGAGCGGGATCGAACACTGAAGCTTTCTTT
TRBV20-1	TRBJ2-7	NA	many	CSARTDPPYEQYF	TGCAGTGCTAGAACAGATCCCCCCTACGAGCAGTACTTC
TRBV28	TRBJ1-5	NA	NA	CASSPGGSGQPQHF	TGTGCCAGCAGCCCTGGAGGGTCCGGTCAGCCCCAGCATTTT
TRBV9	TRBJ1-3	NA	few	CASSFFQTGSSGNTIYF	TGTGCCAGCAGCTTCTTTCAAACCGGGAGCTCTGGAAACACCATATATTTT
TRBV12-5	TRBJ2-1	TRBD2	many	CASGSGTSIVNEQFF	TGTGCTAGTGGTTCCGGGACTAGCATCGTTAATGAGCAGTTCTTC
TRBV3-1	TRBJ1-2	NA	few	CASNPGGGPGYTF	TGTGCCAGCAACCCGGGGGGGGGACCTGGCTACACCTTC
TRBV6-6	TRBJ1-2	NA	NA	CASSPDSGGYTF	TGTGCCAGCAGTCCGGACTCCGGTGGCTACACCTTC
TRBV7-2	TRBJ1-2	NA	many	CASSWAGPGYTF	TGTGCCAGCAGCTGGGCAGGGCCTGGCTACACCTTC
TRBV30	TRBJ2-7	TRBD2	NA	CAWSVLAGSGEQYF	TGTGCCTGGAGTGTACTAGCGGGTTCGGGTGAGCAGTACTTC
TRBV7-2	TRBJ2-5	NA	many	CASSASPPETQYF	TGTGCCAGCAGCGCCAGTCCCCCAGAGACCCAGTACTTC
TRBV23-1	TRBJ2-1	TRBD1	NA	CASSQGTGGVSEQFF	TGCGCCAGCAGTCAAGGGACAGGGGGTGTTTCTGAGCAGTTCTTC
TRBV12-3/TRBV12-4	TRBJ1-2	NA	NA	CASRPTENYGYTF	TGTGCCAGCAGACCGACTGAGAACTATGGCTACACCTTC
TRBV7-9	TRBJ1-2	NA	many	CASSFREAIPNYGYTF	TGTGCCAGCAGCTTCCGGGAGGCCATACCTAACTATGGCTACACCTTC
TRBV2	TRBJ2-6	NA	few	CARGLTGLVSVANVLTF	TGTGCCAGGGGCCTAACAGGGCTGGTTAGTGTGGCCAACGTCCTGACTTTC
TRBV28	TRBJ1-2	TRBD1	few	CASTEGARGYTF	TGTGCCAGCACGGAGGGGGCGCGTGGCTACACCTTC
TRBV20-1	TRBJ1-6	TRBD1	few	CSARDVQGGNSPLHF	TGCAGTGCTAGAGATGTCCAGGGGGGTAATTCACCCCTCCACTTT
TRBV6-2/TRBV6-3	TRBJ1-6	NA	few	CASRPPSSPLHF	TGTGCCAGCAGACCACCTAGTTCACCCCTCCACTTT
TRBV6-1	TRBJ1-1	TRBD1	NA	CASSYSGGNTEAFF	TGTGCCAGCAGTTACTCAGGGGGGAACACTGAAGCTTTCTTT
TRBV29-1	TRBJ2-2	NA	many	CSARGMPTGELFF	TGCAGCGCTCGCGGAATGCCCACCGGGGAGCTGTTTTTT
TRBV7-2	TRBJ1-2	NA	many	CASSPGPPLNYGYTF	TGTGCCAGCAGCCCGGGTCCACCCCTTAACTATGGCTACACCTTC
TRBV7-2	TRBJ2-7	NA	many	CASSPFKPYEQYF	TGTGCCAGCAGCCCCTTTAAGCCCTACGAGCAGTACTTC
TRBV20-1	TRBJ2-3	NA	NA	CSAIMGSVRRTDTQYF	TGCAGTGCTATAATGGGGAGCGTGCGGCGCACAGATACGCAGTATTTT
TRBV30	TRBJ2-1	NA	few	CAWSVRGEEQFF	TGTGCCTGGAGTGTACGAGGCGAGGAGCAGTTCTTC
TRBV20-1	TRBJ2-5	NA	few	CSARPLTQNQETQYF	TGCAGTGCTAGACCCCTTACACAGAACCAAGAGACCCAGTACTTC
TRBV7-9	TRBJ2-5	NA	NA	CASSLTTGSGETQYF	TGTGCCAGCAGCTTAACAACCGGTAGTGGAGAGACCCAGTACTTC
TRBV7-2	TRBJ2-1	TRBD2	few	CASRRNQRGVGGNEQFF	TGTGCCAGCAGGCGAAACCAGCGGGGGGTCGGGGGCAATGAGCAGTTCTTC
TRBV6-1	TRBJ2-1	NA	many	CASSEADLREQFF	TGTGCCAGCAGTGAAGCGGACCTCCGGGAGCAGTTCTTC
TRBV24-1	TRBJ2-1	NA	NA	CATPLAPKSSYNEQFF	TGTGCCACCCCGCTTGCCCCGAAGAGCTCCTACAATGAGCAGTTCTTC
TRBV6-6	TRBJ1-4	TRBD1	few	CASSIRPGGEKLFF	TGTGCCAGCAGCATCAGGCCAGGGGGTGAAAAACTGTTTTTT
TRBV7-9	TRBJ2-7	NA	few	CASSPRDVNSYEQYF	TGTGCCAGCAGCCCCCGGGACGTCAATAGCTACGAGCAGTACTTC
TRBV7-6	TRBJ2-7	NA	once	CASILERTYEQYF	TGTGCCAGCATCTTGGAACGGACGTACGAGCAGTACTTC
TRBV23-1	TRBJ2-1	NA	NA	CASSQVDKGSDNEQFF	TGCGCCAGCAGTCAAGTAGACAAGGGGTCCGACAATGAGCAGTTCTTC
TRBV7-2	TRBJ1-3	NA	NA	CASSLAWTPGNTIYF	TGTGCCAGCAGCTTAGCTTGGACACCCGGAAACACCATATATTTT
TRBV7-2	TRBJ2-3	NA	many	CASGAYTDTQYF	TGTGCCAGCGGGGCTTACACAGATACGCAGTATTTT
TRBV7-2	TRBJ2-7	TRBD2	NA	CASSRVGTSARNYEQYF	TGTGCCAGCTCTAGGGTCGGGACTAGCGCGCGAAACTACGAGCAGTACTTC
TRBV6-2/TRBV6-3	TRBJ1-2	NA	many	CASSHPRQGGYGYTF	TGTGCCAGCAGCCATCCCCGGCAGGGCGGCTATGGCTACACCTTC
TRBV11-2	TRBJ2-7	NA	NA	CASSLDGGLSYEQYF	TGTGCCAGCAGCTTAGACGGGGGACTCTCCTACGAGCAGTACTTC
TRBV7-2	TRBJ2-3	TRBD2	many	CASSLGVAGAGDTQYF	TGTGCCAGCAGCCTCGGAGTAGCGGGAGCAGGAGATACGCAGTATTTT
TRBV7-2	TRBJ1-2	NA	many	CASSLGNSGGNGYTF	TGTGCCAGCAGCTTAGGGAACTCGGGGGGAAATGGCTACACCTTC
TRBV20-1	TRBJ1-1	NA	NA	CSASGHPNTEAFF	TGCAGTGCTTCGGGACACCCGAACACTGAAGCTTTCTTT
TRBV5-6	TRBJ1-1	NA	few	CASSLPNGEAFF	TGTGCCAGCAGCTTGCCAAACGGTGAAGCTTTCTTT
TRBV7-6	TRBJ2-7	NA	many	CASSMSPVYEQYF	TGTGCCAGCAGCATGTCACCCGTCTACGAGCAGTACTTC
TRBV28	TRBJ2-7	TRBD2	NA	CASSLPGLAGEPNYEQYF	TGTGCCAGCAGTTTACCGGGACTAGCGGGAGAGCCGAACTACGAGCAGTACTTC
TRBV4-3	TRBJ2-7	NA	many	CASSPNWSADSSYEQYF	TGCGCCAGCAGCCCGAACTGGTCGGCAGATAGCTCCTACGAGCAGTACTTC
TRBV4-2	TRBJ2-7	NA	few	CASSQDGLSYEQYF	TGTGCCAGCAGCCAAGACGGACTATCATACGAGCAGTACTTC
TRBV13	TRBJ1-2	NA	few	CASSLDGSRKGGSYTF	TGTGCCAGCAGCTTAGACGGGTCCAGAAAGGGGGGTAGCTACACCTTC